This TCR beta chain was observed in a study of cytomegalovirus exposure and HLA in healthy donors (dated by TCRdb to 2017 to 2019). In the study overall: According to an earlier analysis of 587 of the donors, about 190 million T cells yielded 90 million to 140 million unique TCR beta sequences and about 300 Gb of sequence data. The study aimed to test whether cataloging public T cell receptors could reveal signatures of past pathogen exposure. A separate validation cohort of roughly 110 different subjects was used in addition to the 666-subject first cohort. Rather than using new phenotypic data, the later analysis identified candidate immune exposures from TCR beta sequences and from how often those sequences occurred across donors. The number of donors typed differed by locus, with 629-630 for A, B, C, DRB1 and DQB1, 522 for DQA1, under 610 for DPA1, and roughly 450 for DPB1. An early release covering approximately 600 HLA-typed donors comprised about 320 gigabases of sequencing data and around 80 million unique TCR sequences. High-throughput TCR immunosequencing, statistical association of individual TCRs with disease status, and machine learning were combined to predict cytomegalovirus infection status. Five DR-DQ haplotypes were treated as single units for association and clustering because of strong linkage in the cohort. Donor age, sex, ethnicity and CMV serostatus were collected together with the repertoire data. Class I and class II HLA loci were covered by the typing at four-digit resolution. All discovery cohort repertoires had been generated using a single sequencing platform. An earlier analysis of nearly 600 of the donors applied high-throughput TCR beta sequencing to assess whether each TCR beta V gene segment acted as functional or pseudogenic. In a later genetic analysis, genome-wide SNP genotypes for about 55% of the roughly 700 donors were used, and that subset was treated as a discovery cohort. Using immunosequencing, the study profiled T cell repertoires from around 670 subjects and related those repertoires to cytomegalovirus serostatus. Of the roughly 400 genotyped donors, over 80% were placed in the genetic ancestry cluster associated with self-reported Caucasian donors. Across about 370 genotyped donors of the cohort, an average of approximately 240,000 unique TCR beta nucleotide sequences per donor were sequenced, and roughly 20% of those sequences were non-productive. To study patterns of TCR occurrence, a later analysis re-analyzed previously published TCR beta repertoires from several hundred donors and added high-resolution HLA genotyping.

The protocol used for the library was the immunoSEQ multiplex PCR assay. The multiplex PCR relied on a mix of 60 forward primers for TCR Vbeta segments and 13 reverse primers for TCR Jbeta segments. Amplification of the CDR3 region of rearranged TCR beta genes was performed with a multiplex PCR assay on genomic DNA. The amplified TCR beta libraries were sequenced on the Illumina HiSeq System as 87-base-pair reads. Processing in the source paper ran as follows. In a later analysis, roughly 80 million unique TCR beta chains were counted across the roughly 670 repertoires, and around 10 million of these chains were shared by at least two donors. A nearest-neighbor algorithm error-corrected the raw reads and collapsed the reads into unique sequences, merging closely related sequences to remove PCR and sequencing errors. To assign V, D and J gene segments, CDR3 sequences were aligned to IMGT reference sequences. For a sequence to be retained, a match of at least six nucleotides to both a V gene segment and a J gene segment was required. A rearrangement was called productive if the CDR3 had no stop codons and remained in frame with V and J, and every other rearrangement was called non-productive. CDR3 was defined by IMGT convention, running from the second conserved V-encoded cysteine to the conserved J-encoded phenylalanine. The earlier analysis of 500 to 600 of the donors excluded sequences that lacked an unambiguous match to a single V gene segment. An earlier analysis of some 610 of the donors called V segments functional above 56.7% productive rearrangements and segregating when the between-donor standard deviation exceeded 5%. A statistical classification framework was built for diagnosing cytomegalovirus status from the catalog of TCR beta chain sequences. In a later analysis, V and J genes were assigned by comparing TCR nucleotide sequences against IMGT/GENE-DB human TR gene sequences. Using the TCRdist pipeline, a later analysis assigned CDR3 sequences along with most-parsimonious VDJ recombination scenarios. In a later analysis, each TCR beta chain was defined by its CDR3 amino acid sequence together with its V-gene family, and reads without a unique V-gene family were excluded. In a later analysis, 450 to 600 highly shared, low-generation-probability nucleotide sequences were removed to address suspected cross-contamination and a sequencing artifact. In a later analysis, a clonal expansion index was calculated for each public chain from normalized within-repertoire ranks of inferred template counts. A later analysis computed generation probabilities with a VDJ recombination model fitted to out-of-frame rearrangements, and checked the results against IGoR. A later analysis scored TCR-TCR, TCR-HLA and TCR-CMV co-occurrence with hypergeometric tests, applying a repertoire-size bias correction to TCR pairs. In a later analysis, false discovery rates were estimated by permuting HLA or CMV assignments 20 times. A later analysis grouped co-occurring TCRs with DBSCAN, adding TCRdist sequence similarity when clustering within HLA-allele-positive subsets. Co-occurrence clustering excluded repertoires with fewer than 30,000 or more than 120,000 public chains, plus five with anomalous nucleotide sharing. Held by TCRdb, this immuneACCESS table contains in-frame sequences only and omits some clones. Under half of the omission traces to an unresolved V gene where checked; the cause of the rest is unknown. V, J and clone size are those of that table, while D and trimming were read from the DNA. Here the sample has more than 100,000 clones; 75% to 90% occur a single time. Around 7.8% of the sample is held by the ten biggest clonotypes.

As to this clone: Its specific antigen is unknown. No much larger clone is present one base from it, and per-base qualities are unavailable.

Trimming takes 0 bases off V and 4 bases off J; junction bases not matched to a gene: 9. The germline V gene (reference sequence) gives CDR1 as GTSNPN and CDR2 as SVGIG. From cysteine to phenylalanine, the CDR3 is 16 amino acids long. Left in the record is the CDR3 DNA by itself, 48 bases read in frame from the first base. Beyond this particular receptor, the publication reports: The study gave a list of about 170 TCR beta chains associated with cytomegalovirus. A further reported finding was that TCR beta sequences accurately predicted the HLA-A and HLA-B alleles for most subjects in the first cohort. In an earlier analysis of 587 of the donors, most TCR beta V segments appeared in productive rearrangements about 87% or about 30% of the time, broadly matching IMGT annotations. In this cohort, only TCR beta chains were sequenced, and detectable features were limited by the absence of alpha or paired-chain data. Specific HLA alleles were associated with roughly 16,000 TCR beta sequences at a false discovery rate of 0.05 in a later analysis. A group of highly shared sequence variants was considered likely to be a technical artifact of the sequencing pipeline. Cytomegalovirus status was reported to be diagnosed by the classifier with high specificity and sensitivity in both the original and validation cohorts. When HLA alleles, especially DR and DQ, strongly co-occurred, TCR associations were difficult to assign to individual alleles. In a later analysis, TCR association rates were found to vary across HLA loci, with the most associated TCRs seen for DRB1 alleles and the fewest for HLA-C alleles. Because HLA typing was unavailable for some donors at each locus, only the typed subset was used in association tests. In a later analysis, HLA-associated TCR beta chains showed more clonal expansion and lower generation probabilities than non-associated chains that were equally common. About 15 rarely observed V segments, including chromosome 9 orphons, were excluded from the earlier analysis of approximately 500 of the donors because counts were too low. The only immune exposure information available for the cohort was CMV serostatus. In vitro tests confirmed that a few of the cytomegalovirus-associated TCR beta chains recognize cytomegalovirus antigens. According to a later genetic analysis, donors in an Asian-associated ancestry cluster had fewer N-insertions in productive TCRs than the approximately 610-donor mean. According to a later analysis, parvovirus B19, influenza, CMV and Epstein-Barr virus appeared linked to several top co-occurrence clusters. The presence/absence analyses assumed that sequencing depth was roughly uniform across donors, and that assumption may not be true. Correlated functional status among segregating V segments might be attributable to linkage disequilibrium, but an unknown experimental factor could not be ruled out. Most CMV-associated TCR beta chains appeared to be HLA-restricted in a later analysis, and the HLA associations seemed to be driven largely by CMV exposure. The 87-base-pair reads could not distinguish some IMGT-functional V segments, including TRBV6-2 and TRBV6-3, so those segments were excluded. It was suggested by the authors that the approach could potentially be generalized to other disease states and immunological phenotypes. Most TCR sequences were observed very rarely across donors, whereas some public TCRs were present in many individuals. An association between a missense DCLRE1C variant and V-gene and J-gene trimming of TCR beta chains was found in a later genetic analysis and replicated in an independent cohort.

The cohort consisted of 666 healthy bone marrow donors. At the time of sampling, every cohort member was nominally healthy, though immune exposures that went unrecorded were likely present. The donor was CMV seropositive and was included in the group of 250 to 300 seropositive cohort members. A peripheral blood sample was provided by each donor, and peripheral blood mononuclear cells were used for TCR beta sequencing. The Qiagen DNeasy Blood Extraction Kit was used to extract genomic DNA from the blood cell samples. The specimen sequenced was PBMCs. This chain joins TRBV30 to TRBJ2-1; 7 bases in the middle match TRBD2. This clonotype was sampled from a woman between 45 and 60 years old in good health and CMV-seropositive. The DNA is as follows: TGTGCCTGGAGTGTAAGTCCTAGCGGTATTTACAATGAGCAGTTCTTC. Translated, it gives CAWSVSPSGIYNEQFF.